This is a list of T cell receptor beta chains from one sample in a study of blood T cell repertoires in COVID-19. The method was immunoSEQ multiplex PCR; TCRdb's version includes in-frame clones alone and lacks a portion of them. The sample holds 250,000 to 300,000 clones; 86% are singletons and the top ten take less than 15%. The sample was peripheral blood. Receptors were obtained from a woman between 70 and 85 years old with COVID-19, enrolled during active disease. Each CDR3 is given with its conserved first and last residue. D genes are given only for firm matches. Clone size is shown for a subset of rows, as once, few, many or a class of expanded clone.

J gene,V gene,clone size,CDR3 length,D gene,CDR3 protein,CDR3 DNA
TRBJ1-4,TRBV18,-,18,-,CASSPVRQATATNEKLFF,TGTGCCAGCTCACCCGTAAGACAGGCTACAGCAACTAATGAAAAACTGTTTTTT
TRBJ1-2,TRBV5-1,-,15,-,CASSYEPPQGSGYTF,TGCGCCAGCAGCTACGAACCCCCCCAGGGGTCGGGCTACACCTTC
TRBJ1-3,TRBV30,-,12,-,CAWNPRGNTIYF,TGTGCCTGGAACCCGAGAGGAAACACCATATATTTT
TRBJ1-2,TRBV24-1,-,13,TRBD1,CATQGEDRESYTF,TGTGCCACCCAGGGGGAAGACAGGGAGTCTTACACCTTC
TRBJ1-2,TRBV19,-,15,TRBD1,CASSTTGGGPFGYTF,TGTGCCAGTAGTACGACAGGGGGGGGGCCGTTCGGCTACACCTTC
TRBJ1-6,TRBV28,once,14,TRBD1,CASTFGQGNSPLHF,TGTGCCAGCACTTTTGGACAGGGAAATTCACCCCTCCACTTT
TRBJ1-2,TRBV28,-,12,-,CASSPALYGYTF,TGTGCCAGCAGTCCTGCACTCTATGGCTACACCTTC
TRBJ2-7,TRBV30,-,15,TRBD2,CAWSFAAGGTYEQYF,TGTGCCTGGAGTTTTGCCGCGGGGGGCACCTACGAGCAGTACTTC
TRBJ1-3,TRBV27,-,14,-,CASSLSVVGNTIYF,TGTGCCAGCAGTTTATCTGTAGTGGGAAACACCATATATTTT
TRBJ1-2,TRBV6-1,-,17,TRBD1,CASSELPVSGQGNGYTF,TGTGCCAGCAGTGAATTACCGGTGTCGGGACAGGGAAATGGCTACACCTTC
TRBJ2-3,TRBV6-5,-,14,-,CASKGPGGTDTQYF,TGTGCCAGCAAAGGCCCCGGAGGCACAGATACGCAGTATTTT
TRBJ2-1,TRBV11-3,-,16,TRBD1,CASSTRQGSSYNEQFF,TGTGCCAGCAGCACCCGACAGGGTAGCTCCTACAATGAGCAGTTCTTC
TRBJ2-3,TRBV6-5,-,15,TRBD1,CASSPITGGTDTQYF,TGTGCCAGCAGTCCGATCACAGGGGGCACAGATACGCAGTATTTT
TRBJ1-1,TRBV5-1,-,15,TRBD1,CASSLGLTGVTEAFF,TGCGCCAGCAGCTTGGGGCTTACAGGGGTAACTGAAGCTTTCTTT
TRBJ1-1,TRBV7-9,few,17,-,CASSIPFGRGMNTEAFF,TGTGCCAGCAGCATCCCCTTTGGGAGGGGGATGAACACTGAAGCTTTCTTT
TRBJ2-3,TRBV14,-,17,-,CASSRTPRGSSTDTQYF,TGTGCCAGCAGCCGTACCCCGCGGGGATCTAGCACAGATACGCAGTATTTT
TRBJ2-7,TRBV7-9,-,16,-,CASSLEYLPLRGEQYF,TGTGCCAGCAGCTTAGAGTATCTCCCACTCCGGGGTGAGCAGTACTTC
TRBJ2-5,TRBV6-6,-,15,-,CASSAIDRGGETQYF,TGTGCCAGCAGTGCCATAGACAGGGGAGGGGAGACCCAGTACTTC
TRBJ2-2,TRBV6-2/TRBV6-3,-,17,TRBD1,CASSYGQGARITGELFF,TGTGCCAGCAGTTACGGGCAGGGGGCGCGGATAACCGGGGAGCTGTTTTTT
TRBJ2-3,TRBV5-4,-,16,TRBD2,CASSAGTSGAPDTQYF,TGTGCCAGCAGTGCCGGGACTAGCGGGGCGCCAGATACGCAGTATTTT
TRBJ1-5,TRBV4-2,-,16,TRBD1,CASSPYWTGGSQPQHF,TGTGCCAGCAGCCCCTATTGGACAGGGGGCTCACAGCCCCAGCATTTT
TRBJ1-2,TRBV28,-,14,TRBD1,CASSPTGGAYGYTF,TGTGCCAGCAGTCCTACAGGGGGCGCCTACGGCTACACCTTC
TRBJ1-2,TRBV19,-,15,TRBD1,CASKYTGALNYGYTF,TGTGCCAGTAAATACACAGGGGCCCTTAACTATGGCTACACCTTC
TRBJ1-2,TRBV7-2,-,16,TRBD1,CASSLRGTGINYGYTF,TGTGCCAGCAGCTTGCGAGGGACAGGGATTAACTATGGCTACACCTTC
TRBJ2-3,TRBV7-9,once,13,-,CASSFQSTDTQYF,TGTGCCAGCAGCTTCCAGTCCACAGATACGCAGTATTTT
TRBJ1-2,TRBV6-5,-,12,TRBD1,CASRGTDYGYTF,TGTGCCAGCAGGGGGACAGATTATGGCTACACCTTC
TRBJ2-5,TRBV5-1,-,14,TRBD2,CASARLAGQETQYF,TGCGCCAGCGCTAGACTAGCGGGCCAAGAGACCCAGTACTTC
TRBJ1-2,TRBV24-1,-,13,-,CATSDWDYRGYTF,TGTGCCACCAGTGATTGGGACTACAGAGGCTACACCTTC
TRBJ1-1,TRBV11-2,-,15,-,CASSLVSTANTEAFF,TGTGCCAGCAGCTTAGTGTCTACAGCGAACACTGAAGCTTTCTTT
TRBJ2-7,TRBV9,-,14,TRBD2,CASSPGGGTYEQYF,TGTGCCAGCTCCCCTGGGGGGGGAACCTACGAGCAGTACTTC
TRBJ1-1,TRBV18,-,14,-,CASSPAGVNTEAFF,TGTGCCAGCTCACCGGCGGGGGTAAACACTGAAGCTTTCTTT
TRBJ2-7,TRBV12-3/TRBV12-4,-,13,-,CASSLDSYYEQYF,TGTGCCAGCAGTTTGGACTCTTACTACGAGCAGTACTTC
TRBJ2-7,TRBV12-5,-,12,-,CASGPGSYEQYF,TGTGCTAGTGGCCCAGGATCCTACGAGCAGTACTTC
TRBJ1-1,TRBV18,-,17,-,CASSPLPAPSRGTEAFF,TGTGCCAGCTCACCTCTACCAGCGCCTTCCAGGGGCACTGAAGCTTTCTTT
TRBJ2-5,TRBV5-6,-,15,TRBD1,CASSLVGQGTETQYF,TGTGCCAGCAGCTTGGTGGGACAGGGAACAGAGACCCAGTACTTC
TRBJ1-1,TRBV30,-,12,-,CAGHRVNTEAFF,TGTGCCGGCCACAGAGTGAACACTGAAGCTTTCTTT
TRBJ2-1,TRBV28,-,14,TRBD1,CASLEDRASNEQFF,TGTGCCAGCTTGGAGGACAGGGCATCGAATGAGCAGTTCTTC
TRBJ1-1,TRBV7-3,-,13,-,CASSLQENTEAFF,TGTGCCAGCAGCTTACAGGAGAACACTGAAGCTTTCTTT
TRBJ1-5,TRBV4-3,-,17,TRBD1,CASSQGTGTGSSQPQHF,TGCGCCAGCAGCCAAGGAACCGGGACAGGGTCGTCTCAGCCCCAGCATTTT
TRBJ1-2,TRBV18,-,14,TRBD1,CASSRTGVDYGYTF,TGTGCCAGCTCGCGGACAGGGGTAGATTATGGCTACACCTTC
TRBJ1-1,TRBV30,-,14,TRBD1,CAWSERTGDTEAFF,TGTGCCTGGAGTGAAAGGACAGGGGACACTGAAGCTTTCTTT
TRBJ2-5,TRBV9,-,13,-,CASSVGDGGTQYF,TGTGCCAGCAGCGTAGGGGACGGGGGGACCCAGTACTTC
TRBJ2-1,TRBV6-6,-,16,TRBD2,CASSPLSGGTYNEQFF,TGTGCCAGCAGTCCCCTTAGCGGGGGGACCTACAATGAGCAGTTCTTC
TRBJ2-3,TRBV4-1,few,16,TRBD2,CASSLQGAGGSDTQYF,TGCGCCAGCAGCCTGCAAGGAGCGGGGGGATCAGATACGCAGTATTTT
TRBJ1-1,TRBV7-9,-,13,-,CASSLSRDTEAFF,TGTGCCAGCAGCTTATCTCGGGACACTGAAGCTTTCTTT
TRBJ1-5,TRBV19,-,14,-,CASSMSQGNQPQHF,TGTGCCAGTAGTATGTCGCAGGGAAATCAGCCCCAGCATTTT
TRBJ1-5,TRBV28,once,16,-,CASFPVRAYTGQPQHF,TGTGCCAGCTTCCCGGTGAGGGCGTATACCGGTCAGCCCCAGCATTTT
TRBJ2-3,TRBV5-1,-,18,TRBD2,CASSTPGTSGGTTDTQYF,TGCGCCAGCAGCACCCCCGGGACTAGCGGGGGAACCACAGATACGCAGTATTTT
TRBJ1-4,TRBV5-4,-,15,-,CASSLDARGHEKLFF,TGTGCCAGCAGCTTGGATGCCAGGGGTCATGAAAAACTGTTTTTT
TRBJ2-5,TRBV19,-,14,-,CASSRAGTRGTQYF,TGTGCCAGTAGTCGGGCAGGTACTCGGGGGACCCAGTACTTC
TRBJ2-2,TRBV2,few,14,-,CASSQFMNTGELFF,TGTGCCAGCAGTCAGTTTATGAACACCGGGGAGCTGTTTTTT